The TCR beta chain described here comes from a study of blood T cell repertoires in COVID-19. Study-level background: COVID-19 samples collected from the United States, Italy and Spain covered acute and convalescent phases.

The germline gives CDR1 SGHRS, CDR2 YFSETQ. The CDR3 totals 14 residues. V lost 3 bases and J lost 3; bases outside the gene matches: 2. TCRdb's table, derived via immunoSEQ multiplex PCR, lists solely in-frame clones and lacks some. The sample holds some 370,000 clones, nearly 90% seen once. Points on this clone: Additional DNA sequences in this sample encode the identical CDR3.

The V gene is TRBV5-1, the J gene TRBJ1-4, with 7 bases identical to TRBD1. The sequenced sample consisted of peripheral blood. This sequence was found in a man aged 18 to 35 with active or convalescent COVID-19. In nucleotides, the CDR3 is TGCGCCAGCAGCTCGACAGGGTCTAATGAAAAACTGTTTTTT. It encodes CASSSTGSNEKLFF.